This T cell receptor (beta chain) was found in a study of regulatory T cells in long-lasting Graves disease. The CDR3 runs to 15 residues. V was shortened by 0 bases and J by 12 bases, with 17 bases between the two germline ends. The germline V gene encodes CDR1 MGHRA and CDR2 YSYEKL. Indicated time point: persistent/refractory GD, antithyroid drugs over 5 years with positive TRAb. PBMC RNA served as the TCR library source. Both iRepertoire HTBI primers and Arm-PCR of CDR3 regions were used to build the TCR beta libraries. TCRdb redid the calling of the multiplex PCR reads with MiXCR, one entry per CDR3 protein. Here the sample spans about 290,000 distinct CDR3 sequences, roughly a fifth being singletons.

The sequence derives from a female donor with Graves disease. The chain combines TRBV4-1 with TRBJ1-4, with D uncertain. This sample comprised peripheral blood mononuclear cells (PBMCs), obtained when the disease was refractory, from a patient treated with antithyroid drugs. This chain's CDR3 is CASSQDLRRTAELFF. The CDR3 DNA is TGCGCCAGCAGCCAAGATTTAAGGAGGACCGCAGAACTGTTTTTT.